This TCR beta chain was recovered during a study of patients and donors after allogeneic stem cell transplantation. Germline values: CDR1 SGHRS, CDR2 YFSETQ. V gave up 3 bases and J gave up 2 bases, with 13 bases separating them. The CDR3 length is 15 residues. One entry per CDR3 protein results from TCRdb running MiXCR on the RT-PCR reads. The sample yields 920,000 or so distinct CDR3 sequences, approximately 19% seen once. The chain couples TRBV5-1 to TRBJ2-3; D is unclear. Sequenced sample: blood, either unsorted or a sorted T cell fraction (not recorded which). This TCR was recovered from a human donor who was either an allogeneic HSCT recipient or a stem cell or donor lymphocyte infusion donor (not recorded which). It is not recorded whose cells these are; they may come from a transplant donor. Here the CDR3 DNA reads TGCGCCAGCAGCTCCGACCGAAGGCTCACAGATACGCAGTATTTT. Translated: CASSSDRRLTDTQYF. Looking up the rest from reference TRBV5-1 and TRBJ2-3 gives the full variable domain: KAGVTQTPRYLIKTRGQQVTLSCSPISGHRSVSWYQQTPGQGLQFLFEYFSETQRNKGNFPGRFSGRQFSNSRSEMNVSTLELGDSALYLCASSSDRRLTDTQYFGPGTRLTVL.